A single count supports the clone carrying this T cell receptor beta chain. A junction boundary mismatches the germline segment, possibly from a read error. The data were obtained in a study of blood T cell repertoires in COVID-19. The CDR3 sequence is 18 residues long. The germline gives CDR1 KGHSH, CDR2 LQKENI. In the original processing: How many nucleated cells were present was estimated from reference gene primer amplification. The protocol was immunoSEQ multiplex PCR, while the TCRdb copy is restricted to in-frame clones and leaves out a portion. The V and J calls and clone size are taken from that table; D and trimming were inferred from the DNA. The table records around 250,000 clones, roughly nine tenths of them present only once.

The source material was PBMCs or T cells enriched from blood (not recorded which). The genes are TRBV18 and TRBJ2-2; TRBD2 aligns across 9 bases. The TCR comes from a human donor in a cohort exposed to, infected with or recovered from COVID-19 (not recorded which). The donor label of this sample is uncertain. CDR3 in amino acids: CASSPPGGASGADRGAVF. In nucleotides, the CDR3 is TGTGCCAGCTCACCACCGGGGGGCGCTAGCGGGGCGGACCGGGGAGCTGTTTTT.